This TCR beta chain was sequenced for a study of siplizumab effects on memory and regulatory T cells. V gave up 3 bases and J gave up 6 bases, with 11 bases separating them. Germline values: CDR1 SGHNT, CDR2 YYREEE (reference sequence). The CDR3 length is 13 residues. Only in-frame clones appear in the TCRdb table, and some are missing; sequencing was by immunoSEQ multiplex PCR. This table has approximately 75,000 clones, just over 90% appearing once. This chain connects TRBV5-4 to TRBJ2-3, with a possible D match to TRBD2 (5 bases). The TCR sequence derives from a human donor in good health. Sequenced sample: CD8+ T cells sorted from blood. The CDR3 region is CASSSTMVDTQYF. CDR3 nucleotides: TGTGCCAGCAGCTCGACTATGGTCGATACGCAGTATTTT.